The sequence of this TCR beta chain was determined in a study of blood T cell repertoires in COVID-19. For the study at large: From T cells, B-cell-depleted T cells, or PBMCs came the material, which was cDNA or gDNA.

Germline V gene sequence: CDR1 LNHDA, CDR2 SQIVND (reference sequence). V lost 7 bases, J lost 4 bases, and 11 bases lay in between. This CDR3 contains 14 residues. TCRdb keeps only in-frame clones here, not all; method: immunoSEQ multiplex PCR. Found here are fewer than 250,000 clones, 83% of them singletons; the top ten hold about 4.8%. Individuals in the exposed group had encountered a COVID-19 case within 2 weeks preceding study entry. The V gene is TRBV19, the J gene TRBJ1-6; D remains ambiguous. Sequencing was carried out using PBMCs or T cells enriched from blood (not recorded which). The origin of this receptor is a woman between 45 and 60 years old who had been exposed to COVID-19. The CDR3 loop reads CASTSGDYNSPLHF. The DNA for the CDR3 is TGTGCCAGTACCTCCGGGGATTATAATTCACCCCTCCACTTT.